This T cell receptor beta chain was sequenced in a study of T cells in Graves' hyperthyroidism and ophthalmopathy. Study conclusions and caveats: Blood also held most thyroid clonotypes expanded beyond 0.001. In the analysis, a 13 V-J model separated ophthalmopathy from stable hyperthyroidism.

Germline V lookup: CDR1 SGHTA, CDR2 FQGTGA. V dropped 5 bases and J dropped 4; count of bases not matched to a gene: 9. The CDR3 has 15 amino acids. Comment on this clonotype: Its antigen is currently unknown.

Amplified regions were TCR beta CDR3 sequences from RNA transcripts. The HTBI primer set served for first-round RT-PCR of the TCR CDR3. From the multiplex PCR reads, TCRdb called clonotypes with MiXCR, one entry per CDR3 protein. The sample has a few hundred thousand distinct CDR3 sequences, less than 20% seen once. The chain is built from TRBV7-3 and TRBJ2-7, with 9 bases lining up with TRBD2. Sequencing was performed on blood. The receptor was isolated from a man younger than 35 with Graves' ophthalmopathy. CDR3 nucleotide sequence: TGTGCCAGCAGCCCCCGAGAGCGGGGGGTTTACGAGCAGTACTTC. This translates into CASSPRERGVYEQYF. Drawing the rest from reference TRBV7-3 and TRBJ2-7, the complete variable domain is GAGVSQTPSNKVTEKGKYVELRCDPISGHTALYWYRQSLGQGPEFLIYFQGTGAADDSGLPNDRFFAVRPEGSVSTLKIQRTERGDSAVYLCASSPRERGVYEQYFGPGTRLTVT.